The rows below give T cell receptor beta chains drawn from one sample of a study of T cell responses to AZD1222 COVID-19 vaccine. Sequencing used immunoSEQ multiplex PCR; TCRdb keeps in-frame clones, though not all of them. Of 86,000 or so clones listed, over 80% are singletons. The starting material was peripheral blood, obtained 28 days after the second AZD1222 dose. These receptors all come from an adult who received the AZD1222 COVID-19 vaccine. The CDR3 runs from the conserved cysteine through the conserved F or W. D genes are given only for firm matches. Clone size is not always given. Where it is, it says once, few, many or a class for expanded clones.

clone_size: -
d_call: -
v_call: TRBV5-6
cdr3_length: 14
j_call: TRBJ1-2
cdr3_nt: TGTGGGGGCAGCTCCGGGCCAGCCCCGGATGGCTACACCTTC
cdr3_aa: CGGSSGPAPDGYTF

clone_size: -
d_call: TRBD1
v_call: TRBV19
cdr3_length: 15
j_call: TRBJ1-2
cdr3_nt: TGTGCCAGTAGTATTGGGACAGGAGGTAGCTATGGCTACACCTTC
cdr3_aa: CASSIGTGGSYGYTF

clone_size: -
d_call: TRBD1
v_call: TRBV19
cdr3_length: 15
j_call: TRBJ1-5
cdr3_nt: TGTGCCAGTAGACAGGACAGGGCGGGCAATCAGCCCCAGCATTTT
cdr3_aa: CASRQDRAGNQPQHF

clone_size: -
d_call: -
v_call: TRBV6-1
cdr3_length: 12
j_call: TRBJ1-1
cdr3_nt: TGTGCCAGCATTAAGGAGGACACTGAAGCTTTCTTT
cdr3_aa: CASIKEDTEAFF

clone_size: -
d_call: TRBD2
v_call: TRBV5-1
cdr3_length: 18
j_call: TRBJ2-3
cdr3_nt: TGCGCCAGCAGCCCACGGAGGGGCTCGCGGGGGGTTGTAGATACGCAGTATTTT
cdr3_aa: CASSPRRGSRGVVDTQYF

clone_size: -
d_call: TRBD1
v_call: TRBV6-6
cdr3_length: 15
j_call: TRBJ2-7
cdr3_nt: TGTGCCAGCCGAGATTGGGACAGGGGGCTCTACGAGCAGTACTTC
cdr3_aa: CASRDWDRGLYEQYF

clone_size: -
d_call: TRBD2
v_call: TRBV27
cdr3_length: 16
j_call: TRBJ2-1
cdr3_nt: TGTGCCAGCAGTAAGATCCGGGGGGAGTCCTACAATGAGCAGTTCTTC
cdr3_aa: CASSKIRGESYNEQFF

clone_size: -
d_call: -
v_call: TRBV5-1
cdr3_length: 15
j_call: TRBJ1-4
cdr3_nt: TGCGCCAGCAGCTTTTCGGACGGGTCAAATGAAAAACTGTTTTTT
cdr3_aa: CASSFSDGSNEKLFF

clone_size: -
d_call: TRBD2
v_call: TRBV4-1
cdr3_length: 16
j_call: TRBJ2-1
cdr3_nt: TGCGCCAGCAGCCAAGAGGCCCTAGCGGGGACCAATGAGCAGTTCTTC
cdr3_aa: CASSQEALAGTNEQFF

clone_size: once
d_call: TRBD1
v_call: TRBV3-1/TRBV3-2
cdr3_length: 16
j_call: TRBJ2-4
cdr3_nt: TGTGCCAGCAGCGGTGACAGGGAACTAGCCAAAAACATTCAGTACTTC
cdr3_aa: CASSGDRELAKNIQYF

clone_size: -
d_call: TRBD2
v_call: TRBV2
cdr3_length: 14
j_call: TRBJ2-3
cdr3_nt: TGTGCCAGCAGGGAAAGGGACTATACAGATACGCAGTATTTT
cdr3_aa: CASRERDYTDTQYF

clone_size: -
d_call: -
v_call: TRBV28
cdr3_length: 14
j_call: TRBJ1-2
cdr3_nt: TGTGCCAGCAGCGAGGGGGAGGAAGACTATGGCTACACCTTC
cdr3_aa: CASSEGEEDYGYTF

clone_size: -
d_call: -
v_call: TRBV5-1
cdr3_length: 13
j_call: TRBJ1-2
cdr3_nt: TGCGCCAGCAGGAGGGGGACTAACTATGGCTACACCTTC
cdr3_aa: CASRRGTNYGYTF

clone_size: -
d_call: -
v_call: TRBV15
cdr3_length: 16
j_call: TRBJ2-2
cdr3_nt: TGTGCCACCAGCAGAGAGAAGGAGAAGGAGGCCGGGGAGCTGTTTTTT
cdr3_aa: CATSREKEKEAGELFF

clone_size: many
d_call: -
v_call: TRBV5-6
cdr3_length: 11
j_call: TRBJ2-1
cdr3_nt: TGTGCCAGCAGCTACTCTGATGAGCAGTTCTTC
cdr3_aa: CASSYSDEQFF

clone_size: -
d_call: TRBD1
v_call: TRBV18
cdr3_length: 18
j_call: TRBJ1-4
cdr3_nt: TGTGCCAGCTCACCAGTCTTTGGGACAGGGGGTAATAATGAAAAACTGTTTTTT
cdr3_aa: CASSPVFGTGGNNEKLFF

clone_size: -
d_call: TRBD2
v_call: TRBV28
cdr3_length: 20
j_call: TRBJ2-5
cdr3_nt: TGTGCCAGCAGTTTTCTTGCACTAGCGGGAGGTGTATTGTTCAGAGAGACCCAGTACTTC
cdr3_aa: CASSFLALAGGVLFRETQYF

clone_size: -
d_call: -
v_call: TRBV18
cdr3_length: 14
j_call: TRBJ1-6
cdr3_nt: TGTGCCAGCTCCCAGGGGCCTAATAATTCACCCCTCCACTTT
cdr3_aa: CASSQGPNNSPLHF

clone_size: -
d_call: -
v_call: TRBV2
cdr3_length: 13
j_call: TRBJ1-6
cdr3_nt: TGTGCCAGCAGTGCGGCCCCATATTCACCCCTCCACTTT
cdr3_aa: CASSAAPYSPLHF

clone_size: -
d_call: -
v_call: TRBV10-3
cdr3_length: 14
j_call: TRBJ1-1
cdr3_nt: TGTGCCATCACCCAACGGGGGGAGGGGACTGAAGCTTTCTTT
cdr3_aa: CAITQRGEGTEAFF

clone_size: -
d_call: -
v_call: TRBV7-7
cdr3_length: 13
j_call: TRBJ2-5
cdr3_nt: TGTGCTAGCAGCTTTGGGGGAGTGGAGACCCAGTACTTC
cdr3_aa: CASSFGGVETQYF

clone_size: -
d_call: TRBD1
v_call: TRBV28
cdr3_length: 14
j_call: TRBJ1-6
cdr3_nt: TGTGCCAGCAGGACAGGGTCCTGGAATTCACCCCTCCACTTT
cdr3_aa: CASRTGSWNSPLHF

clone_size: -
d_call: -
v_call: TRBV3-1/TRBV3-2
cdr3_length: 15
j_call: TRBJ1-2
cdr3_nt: TGTGCCAGCAGCCAAGATTTTCGACTTTACTATGGCTACACCTTC
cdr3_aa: CASSQDFRLYYGYTF

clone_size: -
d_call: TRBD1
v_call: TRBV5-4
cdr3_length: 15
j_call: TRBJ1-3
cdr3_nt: TGTGCCAGCAGCCAGGGGGCAGAATCTGGAAACACCATATATTTT
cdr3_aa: CASSQGAESGNTIYF

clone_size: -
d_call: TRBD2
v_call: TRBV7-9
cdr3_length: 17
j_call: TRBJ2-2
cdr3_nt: TGTGCCAGCAGGGAGGGGCTAGCGGAGGCGAACACCGGGGAGCTGTTTTTT
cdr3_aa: CASREGLAEANTGELFF

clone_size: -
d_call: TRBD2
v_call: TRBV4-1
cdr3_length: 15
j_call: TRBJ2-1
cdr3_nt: TGCGCCAGCAGCCCCTCGACTAGCGGCTACAATGAGCAGTTCTTC
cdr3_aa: CASSPSTSGYNEQFF

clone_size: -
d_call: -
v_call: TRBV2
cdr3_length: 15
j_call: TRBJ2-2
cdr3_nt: TGTGCCAGCAGTTCTCGCCTTACGGGGCCCGGGGAGCTGTTTTTT
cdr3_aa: CASSSRLTGPGELFF

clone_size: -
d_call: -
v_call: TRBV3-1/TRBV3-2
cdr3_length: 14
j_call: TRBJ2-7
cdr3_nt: TGTGCCAGCAGTCAGACAGCGAACTCCTACGAGCAGTACTTC
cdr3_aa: CASSQTANSYEQYF

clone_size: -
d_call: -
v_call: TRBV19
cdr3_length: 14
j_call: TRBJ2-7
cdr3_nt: TGTGCCCCCCCCCGGTGGGACGGCCCCTACGAGCAGTACTTC
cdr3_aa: CAPPRWDGPYEQYF

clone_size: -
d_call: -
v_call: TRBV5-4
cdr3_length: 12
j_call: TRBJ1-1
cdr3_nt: TGTGCCAGCAGTTTGTCTTACACTGAAGCTTTCTTT
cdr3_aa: CASSLSYTEAFF

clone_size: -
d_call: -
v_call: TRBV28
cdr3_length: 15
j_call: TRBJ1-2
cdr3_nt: TGTGCCAGCAGCCGAACGTTAGGGGTGGACTATGGCTACACCTTC
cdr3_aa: CASSRTLGVDYGYTF

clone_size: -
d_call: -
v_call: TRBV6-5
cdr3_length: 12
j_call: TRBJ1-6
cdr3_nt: TGTGCCAGCAGTTACGGAAATTCACCCCTCCACTTT
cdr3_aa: CASSYGNSPLHF

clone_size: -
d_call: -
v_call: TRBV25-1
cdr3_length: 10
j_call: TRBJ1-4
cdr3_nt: TGTGCCAGCAGGGGTGAAAAACTGTTTTTT
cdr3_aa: CASRGEKLFF

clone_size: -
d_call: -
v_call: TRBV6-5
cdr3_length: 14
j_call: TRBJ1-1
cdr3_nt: TGTGCCAGCAGTCTTACCCGAGTGAACACTGAAGCTTTCTTT
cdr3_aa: CASSLTRVNTEAFF

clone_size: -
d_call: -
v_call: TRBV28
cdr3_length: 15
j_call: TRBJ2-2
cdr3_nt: TGTGCCAGCAGTCTCCCGGGACAAAGCACCGGGGAGCTGTTTTTT
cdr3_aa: CASSLPGQSTGELFF

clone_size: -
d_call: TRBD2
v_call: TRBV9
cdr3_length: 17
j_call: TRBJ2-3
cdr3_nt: TGTGCCAGCAGCGTAGGTCCGGGACTAACCTGGGCAGATACGCAGTATTTT
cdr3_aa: CASSVGPGLTWADTQYF

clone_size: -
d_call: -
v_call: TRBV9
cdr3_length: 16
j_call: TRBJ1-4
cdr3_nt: TGTGCCAGCAGCGTGTTGGGGAGACCAACTAATGAAAAACTGTTTTTT
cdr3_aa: CASSVLGRPTNEKLFF

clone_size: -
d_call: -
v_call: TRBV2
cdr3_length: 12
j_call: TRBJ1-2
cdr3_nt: TGTGCCAGCAGGCCTGACTCGGGTGGCTACACCTTC
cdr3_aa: CASRPDSGGYTF

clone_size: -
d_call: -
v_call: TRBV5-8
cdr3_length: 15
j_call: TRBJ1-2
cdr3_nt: TGTGCCAGCAGCTTGAGGATTTCTGGGGGCGATGGCTACACCTTC
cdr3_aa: CASSLRISGGDGYTF

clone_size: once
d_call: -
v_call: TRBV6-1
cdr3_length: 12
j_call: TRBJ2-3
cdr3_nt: TGTGCCAGCAGTGAAGCCACAGATACGCAGTATTTT
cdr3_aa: CASSEATDTQYF